The next 13 T cell receptor beta chains were all read from a single sample in a study of OX40 agonist ivuxolimab in advanced cancers. Some clones are missing from TCRdb's copy, which holds only in-frame ones; the method was immunoSEQ multiplex PCR. The sample contains tens of thousands of clones, approximately 75% of which appear only once. The sample consisted of CD4+ or CD8+ T cells sorted from blood, taken in a trial of the OX40 agonist ivuxolimab. The receptor set was obtained from an adult with an advanced solid tumor such as melanoma, head and neck, liver or kidney cancer.

The V and J genes are TRBV5-4 and TRBJ1-1; D may be TRBD1 (5 bases). The V gene's germline CDR1 is SGHNT and CDR2 YYREEE (reference sequence). The germline V and J ends were trimmed by 0 bases and 5 bases, with 11 bases remaining between them. CDR3 length: 14 residues. The CDR3 is CASSLVQGETEAFF. The CDR3 DNA sequence: TGTGCCAGCAGCTTGGTTCAGGGAGAAACTGAAGCTTTCTTT.

The gene calls are TRBV2 and TRBJ2-5; unclear D gene. The DNA end is more similar to TRBJ2-7, so the J call may be wrong. The CDR3 sequence is 14 residues long. Germline V CDR1 and CDR2: SNHLY, FYNNEI. CDR3 region: CASSDGSGFYEQYF. The CDR3 DNA reads as TGTGCCAGCAGTGATGGTTCAGGCTTCTACGAGCAGTACTTC.

The CDR3 is CASSLSRVSNEQFF. Here the CDR3 DNA reads TGCGCCAGCAGCTTGAGCAGGGTATCAAATGAGCAGTTCTTC. The chain recombines TRBV5-1 with TRBJ2-1; weak D call: TRBD1 (5 bases). CDR1 and CDR2 from the germline V gene are SGHRS and YFSETQ. This CDR3 has 14 residues. With 1 base removed from V and 7 bases from J, the gap between germline ends came to 12 bases.

This clone showed up just once. The chain uses TRBV5-4 and TRBJ2-7; D is undetermined. The V and J ends lost 0 bases and 6 bases respectively, with 19 bases between them. This CDR3 spans 16 amino acids. Germline CDR1 SGHNT, CDR2 YYREEE (reference sequence). CDR3 loop: CASSLAGSHNDGEQYF. CDR3 in DNA: TGTGCCAGCAGCTTGGCAGGAAGCCACAACGACGGCGAGCAGTACTTC.

Only one count was recorded for this clone. V gene TRBV7-6 combines with J gene TRBJ2-5; D may be TRBD1 or TRBD2 (5 bases each). V lost 1 base, J lost 2 bases, and 14 bases lay in between. Germline loops: CDR1 SGHVS, CDR2 FNYEAQ. This CDR3 region has 16 residues. CDR3 DNA: TGTGCCAGCAGCTTAGGGCCCCGAGGGGCTCAAGAGACCCAGTACTTC. This gives the protein CASSLGPRGAQETQYF.

This clone was seen a few times. The chain joins TRBV19 to TRBJ2-3; D is unresolved. This CDR3 contains 14 residues. Per the germline V gene, CDR1 is LNHDA and CDR2 is SQIVND (reference sequence). Trimming stripped 4 bases from V and 2 bases from J, with 10 bases between. The CDR3 reads CASSNSLSTDTQYF. The CDR3 DNA is TGTGCCAGTAGTAATTCTCTGTCCACAGATACGCAGTATTTT. Combining the CDR3 with reference TRBV19 and TRBJ2-3 gives the whole variable domain DGGITQSPKYLFRKEGQNVTLSCEQNLNHDAMYWYRQDPGQGLRLIYYSQIVNDFQKGDIAEGYSVSREKKESFPLTVTSAQKNPTAFYLCASSNSLSTDTQYFGPGTRLTVL.

The chain links TRBV12-5 to TRBJ2-1, with TRBD2 matching over 9 bases. V dropped 1 base and J dropped 6; count of bases not matched to a gene: 4. The germline V gene encodes CDR1 LGHNT and CDR2 FRNRAP. The CDR3 consists of 15 residues. The CDR3 reads CASGLDLAGLNEQFF. CDR3 in DNA: TGTGCTAGTGGTTTGGATCTAGCGGGACTCAATGAGCAGTTCTTC.

The chain carries TRBV6-1 and TRBJ1-5; TRBD1 might be the D (5 bases). This CDR3 contains 15 residues. Between the trimmed V and J ends, which lost 7 bases and 2 bases, there was a span of 15 bases. Germline CDR1 and CDR2: MNHNS and SASEGT. CDR3 sequence (DNA): TGTGCCAGCACCCGGACATTTCGAGGCAATCAGCCCCAGCATTTT. Translated: CASTRTFRGNQPQHF.

J is TRBJ2-1 and V is TRBV14; D is undetermined. From germline, CDR1 is SGHDN and CDR2 FVKESK. CDR3 length: 14 amino acids. V shed 1 base and J shed 3 bases, with 7 bases lying between them. The CDR3 nucleotides read TGTGCCAGCAGCCAAGGCAGGAACTACAATGAGCAGTTCTTC. This gives the protein CASSQGRNYNEQFF.

The chain links TRBV2 to TRBJ1-2; the D gene is possibly TRBD1 (6 bases). The CDR3 covers 14 residues. Germline lookup yields CDR1 SNHLY and CDR2 FYNNEI. Trimming took off 8 bases at V and 3 bases at J, with 16 bases between the two ends. CDR3 sequence reads: CASRYREGYYGYTF. The CDR3 DNA is TGTGCCAGCCGTTACAGGGAGGGGTACTATGGCTACACCTTC.

The chain employs TRBV14 and TRBJ1-2; D gene unclear. V was shortened by 1 base and J by 8 bases, with 14 bases between the two germline ends. The length of the CDR3 is 14 residues. Germline assignment: CDR1 SGHDN and CDR2 FVKESK. The CDR3 loop is CASSQGGYDFGYTF. In DNA form, the CDR3 reads TGTGCCAGCAGCCAAGGAGGGTATGACTTCGGCTACACCTTC.

This rearrangement joins TRBV5-4 to TRBJ2-3; 9 nucleotides align to TRBD2. V was clipped by 0 bases and J by 2 bases; unmatched bases: 4. CDR3 length: 16 amino acids. Germline CDR1 is SGHNT and CDR2 is YYREEE (reference sequence). This CDR3 is CASSLEAGGHTDTQYF. In DNA, the CDR3 is TGTGCCAGCAGCTTGGAAGCGGGGGGCCACACAGATACGCAGTATTTT.

A single count supports this clone. The chain has TRBV6-1 and TRBJ2-5; 9 bases are a match to TRBD2. The end of the DNA fits TRBJ2-7 better, so the J call may be wrong. The CDR3 is made up of 15 amino acids. The germline gives CDR1 MNHNS, CDR2 SASEGT. The CDR3 region has the DNA TGTGCCAGCGAGGATGCGCGGGGGGGCGGATACGAGCAGTACTTC. As protein: CASEDARGGGYEQYF.